This T cell receptor beta chain was obtained from a study of shared clonotypes between healthy human individuals. CDR3 size: 10 residues. Germline CDR1 DFQATT, CDR2 SNEGSKA (reference sequence). Comment on this clone: At one end, the junction sequence differs from germline, possibly due to a read error.

TCRdb keeps only in-frame clones here, not all; method: immunoSEQ multiplex PCR. Among roughly 510,000 clones, nearly 80% were seen once, and the ten largest hold under 15%. The V and J genes are TRBV20-1 and TRBJ1-1, with 9 bases fitting TRBD1. Sequencing input: PBMCs. The receptor comes from a woman in her thirties or forties in good health. Some clones in this sample may be carry-over from other donors' samples. This CDR3 is CSARARQGDF. Here the CDR3 DNA reads TGCAGTGCTAGGGCCAGACAGGGGGACTTT.